This T cell receptor (beta chain) was documented in a study of cytomegalovirus exposure and HLA in healthy donors. Findings of the study overall: Usually a TCR sequence was rare, but some public TCRs were found in many donors. Among TCR beta chains, those listed as cytomegalovirus-associated numbered roughly 150.

With regard to this clone: The antigen is undetermined.

TCRdb keeps only in-frame clones here, not all; method: immunoSEQ multiplex PCR. This table holds 73,000 or so clones, just under 95% found once. Germline-derived CDR1 and CDR2 are MNHEY and SMNVEV (reference sequence). This CDR3 comprises 15 residues. V gave up 3 bases and J gave up 7 bases, with 15 bases separating them. Sequencing was done on a sample of PBMCs. The source of this sequence is a woman between 18 and 30 years old in good health and CMV-seropositive. This rearrangement joins TRBV27 to TRBJ2-2; D unresolved. CDR3 nucleotides: TGTGCCAGCAGTTTTCTCGCCCCGCCGAGCGGGGAGCTGTTTTTT. Translating it yields CASSFLAPPSGELFF.